This TCR beta chain was sequenced during a study of T cell changes during pregnancy in multiple sclerosis. Assay: immunoSEQ multiplex PCR; the TCRdb copy retains only in-frame clones and omits some. The table shows 35,000 to 45,000 clones, with about 88% occurring only once. The sample in question was CD8+ T cells from peripheral blood mononuclear cells, obtained in the first trimester of pregnancy. This TCR was sampled from a female donor with multiple sclerosis, enrolled in a pregnancy study.

The CDR3 sequence: CASSVGGGLTGELFF. The CDR3 DNA sequence: TGTGCCAGCAGCGTAGGGGGGGGCCTAACCGGGGAGCTGTTTTTT. The chain employs TRBV9 and TRBJ2-2; maybe TRBD2 (7 bases). The CDR3 length is 15 residues. V dropped 0 bases and J dropped 5 bases, with 11 bases sitting between them. From germline, CDR1 is SGDLS and CDR2 YYNGEE.